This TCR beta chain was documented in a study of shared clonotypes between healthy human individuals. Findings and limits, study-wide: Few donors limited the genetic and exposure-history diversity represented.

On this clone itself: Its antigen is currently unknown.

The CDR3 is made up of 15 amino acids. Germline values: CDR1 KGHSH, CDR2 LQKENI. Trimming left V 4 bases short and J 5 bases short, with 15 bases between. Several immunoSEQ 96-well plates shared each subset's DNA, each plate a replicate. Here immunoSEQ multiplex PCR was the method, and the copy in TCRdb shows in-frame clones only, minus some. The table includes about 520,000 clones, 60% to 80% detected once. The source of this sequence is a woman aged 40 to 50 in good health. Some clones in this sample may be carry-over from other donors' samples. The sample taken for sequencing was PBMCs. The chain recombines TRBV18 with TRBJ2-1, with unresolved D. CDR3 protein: CASSLRPSEDNEQFF. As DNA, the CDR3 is TGTGCCAGCTCACTAAGGCCCTCTGAGGACAATGAGCAGTTCTTC.